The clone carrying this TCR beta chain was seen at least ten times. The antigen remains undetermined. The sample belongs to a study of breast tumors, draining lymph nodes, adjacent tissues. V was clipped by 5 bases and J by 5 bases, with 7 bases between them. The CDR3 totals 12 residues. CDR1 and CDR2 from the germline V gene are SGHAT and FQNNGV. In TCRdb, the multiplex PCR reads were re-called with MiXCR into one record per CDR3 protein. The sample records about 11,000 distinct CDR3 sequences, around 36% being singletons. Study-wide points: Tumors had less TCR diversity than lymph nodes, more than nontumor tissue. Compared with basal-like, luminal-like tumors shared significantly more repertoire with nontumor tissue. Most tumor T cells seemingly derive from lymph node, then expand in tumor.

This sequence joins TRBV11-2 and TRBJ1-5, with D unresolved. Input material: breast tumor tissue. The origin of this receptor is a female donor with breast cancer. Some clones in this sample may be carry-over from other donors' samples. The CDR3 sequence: CASSDGHQPQHF. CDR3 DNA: TGTGCCAGCAGCGACGGCCATCAGCCCCAGCATTTT.